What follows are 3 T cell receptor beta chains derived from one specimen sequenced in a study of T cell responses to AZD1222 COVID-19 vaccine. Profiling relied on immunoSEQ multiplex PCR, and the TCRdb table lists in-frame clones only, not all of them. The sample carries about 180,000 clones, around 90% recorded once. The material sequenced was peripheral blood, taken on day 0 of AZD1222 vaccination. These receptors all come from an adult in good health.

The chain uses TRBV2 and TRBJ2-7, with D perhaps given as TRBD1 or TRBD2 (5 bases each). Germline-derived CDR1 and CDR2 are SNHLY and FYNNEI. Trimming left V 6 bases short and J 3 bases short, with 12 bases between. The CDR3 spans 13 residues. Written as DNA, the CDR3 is TGTGCCAGCAGCGGGACGGAGCTCTACGAGCAGTACTTC. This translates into CASSGTELYEQYF.

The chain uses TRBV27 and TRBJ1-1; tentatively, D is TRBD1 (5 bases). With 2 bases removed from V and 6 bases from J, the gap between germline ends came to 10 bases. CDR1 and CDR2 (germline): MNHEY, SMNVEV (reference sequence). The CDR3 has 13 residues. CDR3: CASSLRGRPEAFF. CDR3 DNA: TGTGCCAGCAGTTTACGGGGGAGGCCTGAAGCTTTCTTT.

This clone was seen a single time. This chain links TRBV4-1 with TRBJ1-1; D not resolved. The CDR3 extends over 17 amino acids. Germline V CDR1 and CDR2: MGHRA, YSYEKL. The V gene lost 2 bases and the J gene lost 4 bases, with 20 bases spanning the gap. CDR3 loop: CASSQRPDATGSTEAFF. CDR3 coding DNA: TGCGCCAGCAGCCAAAGACCCGACGCTACGGGGAGCACTGAAGCTTTCTTT.